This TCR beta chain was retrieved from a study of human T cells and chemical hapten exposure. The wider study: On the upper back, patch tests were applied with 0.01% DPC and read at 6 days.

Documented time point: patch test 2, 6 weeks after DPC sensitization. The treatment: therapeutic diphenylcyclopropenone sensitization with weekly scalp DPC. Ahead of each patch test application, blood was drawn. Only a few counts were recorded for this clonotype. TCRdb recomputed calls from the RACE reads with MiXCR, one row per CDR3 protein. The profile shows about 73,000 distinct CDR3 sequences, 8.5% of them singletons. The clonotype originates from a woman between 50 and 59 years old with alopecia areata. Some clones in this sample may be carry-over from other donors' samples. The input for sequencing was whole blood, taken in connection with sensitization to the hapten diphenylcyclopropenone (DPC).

The CDR3 loop is CASSFTGVRNTEAFF. The CDR3 DNA reads as TGTGCCAGTAGTTTCACAGGGGTCCGGAACACTGAAGCTTTCTTT. The genes are TRBV19 and TRBJ1-1; 7 positions match TRBD1. CDR1 is LNHDA, CDR2 SQIVND, per germline (reference sequence). The CDR3 spans 15 residues. Trimming cost V 5 bases and J 1 base; bases outside gene matches: 7.